This T cell receptor (beta chain) was observed in a study of human T cells and chemical hapten exposure. Study results and caveats: Expanded TCRs produced significantly more large CDR3 similarity clusters than controls did.

In TCRdb, the RACE reads were re-called with MiXCR into one record per CDR3 protein. The repertoire holds approximately 100,000 distinct CDR3 sequences, with 9.5% to 12% as singletons. This sample's time point: patch test 1, 2 weeks after DPC sensitization. Treatment defined: therapeutic diphenylcyclopropenone sensitization with weekly scalp DPC. A word on this clonotype: Its antigen is as yet unknown.

V was shortened by 3 bases and J by 7 bases, with 12 bases between the two germline ends. This CDR3 contains 14 residues. In germline, CDR1 is SGHTA, CDR2 FQGNSA. The chain carries TRBV7-2 and TRBJ1-4; tentatively, D is TRBD1 (6 bases). The sequencing here drew on whole blood, taken in connection with sensitization to the hapten diphenylcyclopropenone (DPC). The sequence came from a woman aged 40 to 50 with alopecia areata. Some clones in this sample may be carry-over from other donors' samples. The CDR3 DNA sequence: TGTGCCAGCAGCTTGCGGGGGCGTGTTGAAAAACTGTTTTTT. Translated: CASSLRGRVEKLFF.